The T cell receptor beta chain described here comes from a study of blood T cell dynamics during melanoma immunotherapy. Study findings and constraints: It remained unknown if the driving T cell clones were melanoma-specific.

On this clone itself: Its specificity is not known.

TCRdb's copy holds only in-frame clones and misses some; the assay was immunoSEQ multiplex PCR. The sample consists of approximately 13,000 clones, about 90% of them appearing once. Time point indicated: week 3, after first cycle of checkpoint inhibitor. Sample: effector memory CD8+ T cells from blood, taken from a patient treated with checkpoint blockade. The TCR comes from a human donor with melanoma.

The CDR3 region has the DNA TGCGCCAGCAGCCCAGGAGGTCCGAACACTGAAGCTTTCTTT. This gives the protein CASSPGGPNTEAFF. This sequence joins TRBV4-3 and TRBJ1-1; D is unclear. V was pared by 4 bases and J by 1 base, with 10 bases between. Germline loops: CDR1 LGHNA, CDR2 YSLEER. The length of the CDR3 is 14 residues.